The 20 T cell receptor beta chains in this list originate from one sample, sequenced in a study of shared clonotypes between healthy human individuals. Sequencing used immunoSEQ multiplex PCR; TCRdb keeps in-frame clones, though not all of them. Here the sample spans around 2.1 million clones, around 95% being singletons. The sequenced sample was naive CD4+ T cells sorted from blood. Subset here: CD45RA+ positively selected. These receptors were taken from a man younger than 35 in good health.

Only a few counts were recorded for this clone. V gene TRBV20-1 combines with J gene TRBJ2-7; D not certain. Trimming stripped 0 bases from V and 12 bases from J, with 12 bases between. Per germline, CDR1 DFQATT and CDR2 SNEGSKA (reference sequence). The CDR3 spans 11 residues. DNA of the CDR3: TGCAGTGCTAGAGATCCGCCGAACGCGTACTTC. Its translation is CSARDPPNAYF.

This chain connects TRBV5-4 to TRBJ2-6; D is perhaps TRBD1 or TRBD2 (5 bases each). V was cut by 4 bases and J by 0 bases, with 14 bases left in between. This CDR3 is built from 17 residues. Germline V CDR1 and CDR2: SGHNT, YYREEE (reference sequence). The CDR3 reads CASSPGTSSSGANVLTF. The CDR3 DNA reads TGTGCCAGCAGCCCAGGGACCTCAAGCTCTGGGGCCAACGTCCTGACTTTC.

This clone was detected only once. The CDR3 spells CASRTDQGINTEAFF. Written as DNA, the CDR3 is TGTGCCAGCAGGACGGATCAGGGGATTAACACTGAAGCTTTCTTT. The rearrangement uses TRBV6-5 and TRBJ1-1; D is perhaps TRBD1 (6 bases). The V gene lost 6 bases and the J gene lost 2 bases, with 16 bases spanning the gap. The germline V gene has CDR1 MNHEY and CDR2 SVGAGI. The CDR3 runs 15 residues.

The chain's CDR3 is CASSVRNNSPLHF. CDR3 nucleotides: TGTGCCAGCAGCGTCAGGAATAATTCACCCCTCCACTTT. The gene calls are TRBV9 and TRBJ1-6; D uncertain. Germline-derived CDR1 and CDR2 are SGDLS and YYNGEE. This CDR3 contains 13 residues. V gave up 2 bases and J gave up 5 bases, with 5 bases separating them.

The J gene is TRBJ2-5, the V gene TRBV28, with 13 bases that match TRBD2. The CDR3 runs to 15 residues. Per the germline V gene, CDR1 is MDHEN and CDR2 is SYDVKM. The V gene end was trimmed by 4 bases and the J gene end by 5 bases; junction bases not matched to a gene: 4. The CDR3 DNA sequence: TGTGCCAGCAGTTCGCCGACTAGCGGGGGGGAGACCCAGTACTTC. This encodes CASSSPTSGGETQYF.

The J gene is TRBJ2-7, the V gene TRBV5-1, with 12 bases fitting TRBD2. V trimming: 4 bases; J trimming: 3 bases; junction bases outside the gene matches: 17. This CDR3 spans 19 amino acids. From germline, CDR1 is SGHRS and CDR2 YFSETQ. DNA for the CDR3: TGCGCCAGCAGCCCTCAGAACCCCGGGACTAGCGGGCTCTACTACGAGCAGTACTTC. This translates into CASSPQNPGTSGLYYEQYF.

The chain uses TRBV5-8 and TRBJ2-7; D not certain. V dropped 3 bases and J dropped 7 bases, with 8 bases sitting between them. The CDR3 loop spans 11 amino acids. Germline V gene sequence: CDR1 SGHTS, CDR2 YDEGEE. CDR3 in amino acids: CASSSVGEQYF. The CDR3 DNA reads as TGTGCCAGCAGCTCTGTTGGGGAGCAGTACTTC.

The V call is TRBV7-2, the J call TRBJ2-5, with TRBD2 as a possible D gene (5 bases). Per germline, CDR1 SGHTA and CDR2 FQGNSA. The CDR3 has 13 amino acids. V dropped 7 bases and J dropped 4 bases, with 13 bases sitting between them. The CDR3 DNA follows: TGTGCCAGCACCACCGGGGTCGGAGAGACCCAGTACTTC. It yields the protein CASTTGVGETQYF. Based on the CDR3 plus reference TRBV7-2 and TRBJ2-5, the full variable domain is GAGVSQSPSNKVTEKGKDVELRCDPISGHTALYWYRQSLGQGLEFLIYFQGNSAPDKSGLPSDRFSAERTGGSVSTLTIQRTQQEDSAVYLCASTTGVGETQYFGPGTRLLVL.

This chain links TRBV2 with TRBJ1-1; D remains unclear. The CDR3 contains 13 residues. CDR1 is SNHLY and CDR2 is FYNNEI in the germline V gene. V lost 6 bases, J lost 1 base, and 9 bases lay in between. CDR3 amino acids: CASSYPGNTEAFF. CDR3 DNA: TGTGCCAGCAGCTACCCGGGGAACACTGAAGCTTTCTTT.

This chain uses TRBV20-1 with TRBJ2-3; D uncertain. The ends were cut back, 6 bases at V and 6 bases at J, with 10 bases in the middle. From germline, CDR1 is DFQATT and CDR2 SNEGSKA (reference sequence). The CDR3 has 11 residues. The CDR3 DNA sequence: TGCAGTGCCCCCGATCGGGATACGCAGTATTTT. Encoded protein: CSAPDRDTQYF.

This chain connects TRBV6-1 to TRBJ1-5, with D maybe TRBD1 (5 bases). The CDR3 runs to 14 residues. Trimming shortened V by 3 bases and J by 4 bases, and 10 bases separated the two germline ends. CDR1 is MNHNS and CDR2 is SASEGT in the germline V gene. This CDR3 is CASSEKTDNQPQHF. CDR3 nucleotides: TGTGCCAGCAGTGAGAAGACAGATAATCAGCCCCAGCATTTT.

Remarks on this clone: The sample holds other DNA sequences that translate to the same CDR3. The J gene is TRBJ1-1, the V gene TRBV6-1, with TRBD1 identical over 7 bases. The CDR3 is 14 amino acids. The trim removed 1 base at V and 4 bases at J, leaving 3 bases unmatched. Germline V gene lookup returns CDR1 MNHNS and CDR2 SASEGT. The CDR3 loop reads CASSEGDRGTEAFF. CDR3 nucleotide sequence: TGTGCCAGCAGTGAAGGGGACAGAGGCACTGAAGCTTTCTTT.

This clone was seen a single time. The rearrangement joins TRBV7-2 to TRBJ2-3; D might be TRBD2 (6 bases). Germline loops: CDR1 SGHTA, CDR2 FQGNSA. Trimming took 5 bases from V and 9 from J, leaving 21 bases between them. This CDR3 spans 15 amino acids. CDR3 in amino acids: CASSRLSPGAGTQYF. CDR3 bases: TGTGCCAGCAGCCGTCTATCTCCCGGGGCGGGGACGCAGTATTTT.

The V and J genes are TRBV2 and TRBJ2-4; 14 bases fit TRBD2. Unmatched junction bases numbered 11, after V lost 4 bases and J lost 0 bases. The CDR3 has 20 residues. The germline V gene encodes CDR1 SNHLY and CDR2 FYNNEI. CDR3 bases: TGTGCCAGCAGTGCCCGACTAGCGGGGGGGCAGTTATTAGCCAAAAACATTCAGTACTTC. It encodes CASSARLAGGQLLAKNIQYF.

The chain is built from TRBV19 and TRBJ2-7, with TRBD2 identical over 10 bases. The junction had 5 bases not matched to a gene; V was cut back by 3 bases and J by 0 bases. Germline CDR1 reads LNHDA; CDR2 reads SQIVND (reference sequence). The CDR3 has 16 residues. The CDR3, as DNA: TGTGCCAGTAGTATTCTAGCGGGGGCGAGCTCCTACGAGCAGTACTTC. Encoded protein: CASSILAGASSYEQYF.

The V call is TRBV30, the J call TRBJ1-2, with D uncertain. Germline CDR1 reads GTSNPN; CDR2 reads SVGIG (reference sequence). Between the trimmed V and J ends, which lost 0 bases and 6 bases, there was a span of 5 bases. The CDR3 spans 11 residues. The CDR3 DNA follows: TGTGCCTGGAGTGTTAATAATGGCTACACCTTC. Protein product: CAWSVNNGYTF.

The chain is built from TRBV10-3 and TRBJ2-7; 9 positions match TRBD1. V shed 9 bases, J shed 2 bases, and the junction held 5 bases outside the gene matches. This CDR3 has 13 residues. CDR1 is ENHRY and CDR2 is SYGVKD in the germline V gene. CDR3 nucleotide sequence: TGTGCCATAGGGACAGGGTCCCCCTACGAGCAGTACTTC. It translates to CAIGTGSPYEQYF.

V and J are TRBV6-6 and TRBJ1-5, with unresolved D. Germline CDR1 and CDR2: MNHNY and SVGAGI (reference sequence). V lost 0 bases and J lost 0, with 6 bases in between. The CDR3 is made up of 15 amino acids. The CDR3 loop reads CASSYSGFSNQPQHF. The CDR3 DNA reads as TGTGCCAGCAGTTACTCGGGGTTTAGCAATCAGCCCCAGCATTTT.

V and J are TRBV6-5 and TRBJ1-1, with TRBD1 matching 8 bases. The V segment lost 0 bases and the J segment 5 bases; nucleotides outside the gene matches: 8. The length of the CDR3 is 16 residues. Germline V CDR1 and CDR2: MNHEY, SVGAGI. CDR3: CASSYSKWQGATEAFF. The CDR3, as DNA: TGTGCCAGCAGTTACTCGAAATGGCAGGGGGCAACTGAAGCTTTCTTT.

This clone has just one count. The V call is TRBV7-9, the J call TRBJ2-7; the match to TRBD1 covers 9 bases. CDR1 SEHNR and CDR2 FQNEAQ come from the germline V gene (reference sequence). The CDR3 extends over 16 amino acids. The J segment lost 3 bases and the V segment lost 3 bases, leaving 9 bases of the junction unmatched. CDR3 protein: CASSFVGQGFRYEQYF. The CDR3 DNA reads TGTGCCAGCAGCTTTGTGGGACAGGGATTTCGCTACGAGCAGTACTTC.